Listed below are T cell receptor beta chains from one sample, sequenced in a study of blood T cell repertoires in COVID-19. Clones were sequenced by immunoSEQ multiplex PCR, and TCRdb holds only the in-frame ones, with some missing. In the table there are 300,000 to 400,000 clones, around 87% of which are singletons. The sequenced sample was peripheral blood. The receptors were gathered from a woman aged 60-70 years with COVID-19, enrolled during active disease. Each CDR3 is given with its conserved first and last residue. Fields, in order: J gene, D gene, clone size, V gene, CDR3 protein, CDR3 DNA. D genes are given only for firm matches. The size field is filled for only some rows; it gives once, few, many or a size class.

>TRBJ2-6|TRBD1|-|TRBV4-1
CASSQTGGTSSGANVLTF
TGCGCCAGCAGCCAAACAGGGGGCACTAGCTCTGGGGCCAACGTCCTGACTTTC
>TRBJ1-5|-|-|TRBV7-8
CASSSEQGQLGDQPQHF
TGTGCCAGCAGTTCGGAACAGGGCCAGCTGGGGGATCAGCCCCAGCATTTT
>TRBJ1-2|-|-|TRBV10-3
CAISESPGSSGYTF
TGTGCCATCAGTGAGTCTCCAGGGTCTTCTGGCTACACCTTC
>TRBJ1-6|-|-|TRBV5-1
CASSSGDISNSPLHF
TGCGCCAGCAGTTCAGGGGATATCAGTAATTCACCCCTCCACTTT
>TRBJ2-3|-|-|TRBV19
CASKDTGSTGRDTQYF
TGTGCCAGTAAGGATACCGGCAGCACGGGTAGAGATACGCAGTATTTT
>TRBJ1-2|TRBD1|-|TRBV6-5
CASGGTGVYGYTF
TGTGCCAGCGGGGGAACAGGGGTCTATGGCTACACCTTC
>TRBJ2-1|TRBD1|-|TRBV3-1/TRBV3-2
CASSSQGINEQFF
TGTGCCAGCAGTTCACAGGGGATCAATGAACAGTTCTTC
>TRBJ1-4|-|-|TRBV12-5
CASGPPGQEKLFF
TGTGCTAGTGGTCCCCCGGGACAAGAAAAACTGTTTTTT
>TRBJ1-6|-|-|TRBV18
CASSLAGSSPYNSPLHF
TGTGCCAGCTCACTTGCAGGGTCGTCGCCCTATAATTCACCCCTCCACTTT
>TRBJ1-5|-|once|TRBV3-1/TRBV3-2
CASSPRGSNQPQHF
TGTGCCAGCAGCCCTCGGGGTAGCAATCAGCCCCAGCATTTT
>TRBJ1-2|-|-|TRBV3-1/TRBV3-2
CASSQSGVRGYTF
TGTGCCAGCAGCCAATCAGGGGTAAGGGGCTACACCTTC
>TRBJ1-6|-|-|TRBV9
CASSVDQVVSPLHF
TGTGCCAGCAGCGTAGACCAGGTAGTCTCACCCCTCCACTTT
>TRBJ2-7|TRBD1|-|TRBV6-5
CASYDPGGSNYEQYF
TGTGCCAGCTATGATCCAGGGGGCTCCAACTACGAGCAGTACTTC
>TRBJ1-5|-|-|TRBV6-2/TRBV6-3
CASSYSGGRNQPQHF
TGTGCCAGCAGTTACTCGGGGGGGAGGAATCAGCCCCAGCATTTT
>TRBJ1-2|-|-|TRBV28
CASSLDRTCTF
TGTGCCAGCAGTTTAGACAGGACGTGCACCTTC
>TRBJ1-3|-|-|TRBV9
CASSVSQGLGSGNTIYF
TGTGCCAGCAGCGTCAGCCAGGGCCTCGGCTCTGGAAACACCATATATTTT
>TRBJ1-5|-|-|TRBV5-6
CASSLASRASNQPQHF
TGTGCCAGCAGCTTGGCTTCCAGGGCGAGCAATCAGCCCCAGCATTTT
>TRBJ1-2|TRBD1|-|TRBV9
CASSSGGLGYTF
TGTGCCAGCAGTTCAGGGGGTTTAGGCTACACCTTC